The 24 T cell receptor beta chains below come from one sample, sequenced in a study of beta chain features in type 1 diabetes. The study reverse transcribed the entire isolated RNA, so it sequenced expressed TCRB transcripts. Repertoires were generated with immunoSEQ multiplex PCR, while TCRdb's copy carries only in-frame clones and drops some. The sample has hundreds of thousands of clones, under 8.5% seen once; the top ten hold under 0.5%. The material sequenced was central memory CD4+ T cells from blood. The receptors were gathered from a woman between 18 and 30 years old in good health.

This clone has a handful of counts. V is TRBV6-5 and J is TRBJ1-1; possible D gene TRBD1, 5 bases. V was trimmed by 6 bases and J by 1 base, leaving 12 bases between them. Germline V gene sequence: CDR1 MNHEY, CDR2 SVGAGI. The CDR3 is 14 residues long. CDR3 bases: TGTGCCAGCAGCTCTTTGGGGGGGAACACTGAAGCTTTCTTT. Its translation is CASSSLGGNTEAFF.

This chain links TRBV7-9 with TRBJ2-1, with TRBD1 matching 9 bases. Germline V gene lookup returns CDR1 SEHNR and CDR2 FQNEAQ (reference sequence). V dropped 5 bases and J dropped 7; count of bases not matched to a gene: 12. This CDR3 has 16 residues. CDR3 amino acids: CASSEGVGQGLNEQFF. CDR3 DNA sequence: TGTGCCAGCAGCGAGGGGGTAGGACAGGGGTTGAATGAGCAGTTCTTC.

This clone has a handful of counts. The V and J genes are TRBV4-2 and TRBJ1-1; 7 bases map to TRBD1. The CDR3 extends over 15 amino acids. Trimming at V came to 2 bases and at J to 4 bases, leaving 7 bases not matched to a gene. CDR1 is LGHNA and CDR2 is YNFKEQ in the germline V gene. The CDR3 nucleotides read TGTGCCAGCAGCCAAAGTTCCTCAGGGGGCACTGAAGCTTTCTTT. It yields the protein CASSQSSSGGTEAFF.

The rearrangement joins TRBV25-1 to TRBJ2-3; no firm D call. The CDR3 has 12 residues. V lost 6 bases, J lost 2 bases, and 6 bases lay in between. Germline V gene data show CDR1 as MGHDK and CDR2 as SYGVNS. This chain's CDR3 is CASSHNTDTQYF. The CDR3 DNA is TGTGCCAGCAGCCATAACACAGATACGCAGTATTTT.

This chain uses TRBV28 with TRBJ1-5, with 8 bases fitting TRBD1. The CDR3 sequence is 16 residues long. Germline CDR1 reads MDHEN; CDR2 reads SYDVKM. The trim removed 4 bases at V and 7 bases at J, leaving 12 bases unmatched. The CDR3 spells CASSSPKDRVRQPQHF. CDR3 coding DNA: TGTGCCAGCAGTTCGCCAAAGGACAGGGTTCGCCAGCCCCAGCATTTT. The full variable domain, in which reference TRBV28 and TRBJ1-5 provide the parts outside the CDR3, is DVKVTQSSRYLVKRTGEKVFLECVQDMDHENMFWYRQDPGLGLRLIYFSYDVKMKEKGDIPEGYSVSREKKERFSLILESASTNQTSMYLCASSSPKDRVRQPQHFGDGTRLSIL.

In this sample, this clone turned up many times. This rearrangement joins TRBV5-4 to TRBJ1-2; the match to TRBD1 covers 8 bases. J lost 3 bases, V lost 0 bases, and 7 bases had no gene match. CDR1 is SGHNT and CDR2 is YYREEE in the germline V gene (reference sequence). CDR3 length equals 16 residues. CDR3 loop: CASSLGTGQGHYGYTF. The DNA of the CDR3 is TGTGCCAGCAGCTTGGGGACAGGACAGGGCCACTATGGCTACACCTTC.

This clone was recorded a few times. V usage is TRBV11-2 and J usage is TRBJ2-7; the match to TRBD1 covers 9 bases. Germline CDR1 reads SGHAT; CDR2 reads FQNNGV. The CDR3 totals 16 residues. V was pared by 1 base and J by 5 bases, with 9 bases of the junction left unmatched. The CDR3 reads CASSLGATGQGNEQYF. The CDR3, as DNA: TGTGCCAGCAGCTTAGGGGCTACGGGACAGGGCAACGAGCAGTACTTC.

The chain combines TRBV7-8 with TRBJ1-2; no definite D call. In germline, CDR1 is SGHVS, CDR2 FQNEAQ. Trimming cost V 5 bases and J 6 bases, with 19 bases left between them. CDR3 size: 15 residues. The CDR3 region has the DNA TGTGCCAGCAGCCTCACGACCTCGTTGGAACATGGCTACACCTTC. Translation gives CASSLTTSLEHGYTF.

This clone was detected only a few times. The chain couples TRBV7-2 to TRBJ1-2; 7 bases align to TRBD1. The trim removed 5 bases at V and 4 bases at J, leaving 4 bases unmatched. This CDR3 comprises 13 residues. Germline V gene data show CDR1 as SGHTA and CDR2 as FQGNSA. CDR3 sequence: CASSPGQTYGYTF. The CDR3 DNA sequence: TGTGCCAGCAGCCCGGGACAGACCTATGGCTACACCTTC.

This clone has a count of ten or more. V and J are TRBV7-9 and TRBJ2-6; D unresolved. The CDR3 is made up of 13 amino acids. Trimming stripped 2 bases from V and 11 bases from J, with 10 bases between. Looked up from germline, CDR1 is SEHNR and CDR2 is FQNEAQ (reference sequence). CDR3 bases: TGTGCCAGCAGCTTACCCCCCGTGGACGTCCTGACTTTC. Encoded protein: CASSLPPVDVLTF.

In this sample, this clone turned up many times. The CDR3 region has the DNA TGTGCCAGCAGCTTAGTCGCAGGGGCTACAAAAGAGACCCAGTACTTC. As protein: CASSLVAGATKETQYF. The genes are TRBV7-9 and TRBJ2-5; D might be TRBD1 (6 bases). Per the germline V gene, CDR1 is SEHNR and CDR2 is FQNEAQ (reference sequence). CDR3 length equals 16 residues. The V gene lost 1 base and the J gene lost 3 bases, with 15 bases spanning the gap.

This clone was counted ten times or more. This chain connects TRBV28 to TRBJ2-5; D unresolved. CDR3 length: 12 amino acids. CDR1 and CDR2 from the germline V gene are MDHEN and SYDVKM. Trimming shortened V by 2 bases and J by 2 bases, and 3 bases separated the two germline ends. CDR3 loop: CASSLLQETQYF. CDR3 coding DNA: TGTGCCAGCAGTTTACTGCAAGAGACCCAGTACTTC.

This clone has more than one count but fewer than ten. Compared with germline, one end of the junction differs, possibly owing to a read error. The chain couples TRBV7-7 to TRBJ2-7, with D possibly being TRBD1 (6 bases). The CDR3 is 15 amino acids. Germline V gives CDR1 SSHAT, CDR2 FNYEAQ (reference sequence). In nucleotides, the CDR3 is TGTGCTAGCAGCTTTGTTCCAGGGGTCAACTACGAGCAGTACTTC. Translated, it gives CASSFVPGVNYEQYF.

In its sample, this clone was seen a few times. This chain joins TRBV7-8 and TRBJ2-7, with 10 bases aligning to TRBD2. The CDR3 is 16 amino acids. V was pared by 1 base and J by 6 bases, with 9 bases of the junction left unmatched. CDR1 is SGHVS and CDR2 is FQNEAQ in the germline V gene. CDR3 sequence reads: CASSLVGSGRASEQYF. The CDR3 region has the DNA TGTGCCAGCAGCTTAGTAGGGAGCGGGAGGGCCTCCGAGCAGTACTTC.

This clone occurred many times. The J gene is TRBJ1-5, the V gene TRBV21-1. TRBV21-1 represents a pseudogene. The CDR3 has 18 amino acids. CDR3 nucleotide sequence: TGTGCCAGCAGCAGAAAGTACAGGGATCGGGAGTACGATCAGCCCCAGCATTTT. Residues: CASSRKYRDREYDQPQHF.

The chain has TRBV15 and TRBJ2-3; D remains ambiguous. The V gene's germline CDR1 is LNHNV and CDR2 YYDKDF (reference sequence). The length of the CDR3 is 13 residues. Trimming left V 5 bases short and J 3 bases short, with 9 bases between. This CDR3 reads CATSSGETDTQYF. CDR3 in DNA: TGTGCCACCAGCTCTGGGGAAACAGATACGCAGTATTTT.

This clone has just a few counts. This chain uses TRBV5-1 with TRBJ1-2; 9 bases line up with TRBD1. This CDR3 has 14 amino acids. The junction had 5 bases not matched to a gene; V was cut back by 4 bases and J by 4 bases. Germline CDR1 reads SGHRS; CDR2 reads YFSETQ. CDR3 nucleotide sequence: TGCGCCAGCAGCGCCGGACAGGGGCCCTATGGCTACACCTTC. Translating it yields CASSAGQGPYGYTF.

A few counts support this clone. The chain joins TRBV4-2 to TRBJ2-1; maybe TRBD2 (6 bases). Trimming removed 4 bases at V and 5 bases at J, with 15 bases between. This CDR3 has 15 residues. Germline-derived CDR1 and CDR2 are LGHNA and YNFKEQ. Written as DNA, the CDR3 is TGTGCCAGCAGCCCCGGGACTGGGCCAAACAATGAGCAGTTCTTC. Protein: CASSPGTGPNNEQFF.

This clone was recorded a few times. The V call is TRBV29-1, the J call TRBJ1-2, with D perhaps matching TRBD1 (6 bases). The length of the CDR3 is 15 residues. CDR1 and CDR2 (germline): SQVTM, ANQGSEA. Deletions cut 1 base from V and 7 bases from J, with 19 bases between. The CDR3 sequence is CSVEGYGRGRGGYTF. CDR3 DNA: TGCAGCGTTGAAGGGTATGGCAGGGGCCGTGGTGGCTACACCTTC.

This clone showed up just a few times. J is TRBJ2-7 and V is TRBV29-1; 9 bases are shared with TRBD1. CDR1 is SQVTM and CDR2 is ANQGSEA in the germline V gene. The CDR3 contains 13 residues. V gave up 5 bases and J gave up 5 bases; unmatched junction bases: 7. The CDR3 spells CSVLQQGANEQYF. The DNA for the CDR3 is TGCAGCGTTCTCCAACAGGGGGCAAACGAGCAGTACTTC.

The chain carries TRBV7-9 and TRBJ1-2, with TRBD1 matching over 7 bases. The CDR3 is 14 amino acids. Germline V gene lookup returns CDR1 SEHNR and CDR2 FQNEAQ (reference sequence). The V segment lost 5 bases and the J segment 5 bases; nucleotides outside the gene matches: 8. The CDR3: CASSPRQGSYGYTF. The CDR3, as DNA: TGTGCCAGCAGCCCCCGACAGGGAAGTTATGGCTACACCTTC.

The chain joins TRBV4-2 to TRBJ2-5; 8 bases map to TRBD2. V was pared by 1 base and J by 2 bases, with 12 bases of the junction left unmatched. CDR1 is LGHNA and CDR2 is YNFKEQ in the germline V gene. This CDR3 is built from 18 residues. The CDR3 sequence: CASSQAVKAGGPQETQYF. Here the CDR3 DNA reads TGTGCCAGCAGCCAAGCGGTAAAGGCGGGAGGCCCACAAGAGACCCAGTACTTC.

This clone was picked up one time. The V call is TRBV18, the J call TRBJ2-7; D gene uncertain. Between the trimmed V and J ends, which lost 2 bases and 0 bases, there was a span of 8 bases. This CDR3 has 14 residues. Per germline, CDR1 KGHSH and CDR2 LQKENI. The CDR3 sequence is CASSPAHSSYEQYF. Written as DNA, the CDR3 is TGTGCCAGCTCACCAGCTCATAGCTCCTACGAGCAGTACTTC.

This rearrangement joins TRBV19 to TRBJ1-5; D is unclear. This CDR3 comprises 15 residues. Germline V gives CDR1 LNHDA, CDR2 SQIVND (reference sequence). The ends were cut back, 9 bases at V and 2 bases at J, with 17 bases in the middle. CDR3: CASRFGRMGNQPQHF. In nucleotides, the CDR3 is TGTGCCAGCCGCTTCGGTCGTATGGGCAATCAGCCCCAGCATTTT.